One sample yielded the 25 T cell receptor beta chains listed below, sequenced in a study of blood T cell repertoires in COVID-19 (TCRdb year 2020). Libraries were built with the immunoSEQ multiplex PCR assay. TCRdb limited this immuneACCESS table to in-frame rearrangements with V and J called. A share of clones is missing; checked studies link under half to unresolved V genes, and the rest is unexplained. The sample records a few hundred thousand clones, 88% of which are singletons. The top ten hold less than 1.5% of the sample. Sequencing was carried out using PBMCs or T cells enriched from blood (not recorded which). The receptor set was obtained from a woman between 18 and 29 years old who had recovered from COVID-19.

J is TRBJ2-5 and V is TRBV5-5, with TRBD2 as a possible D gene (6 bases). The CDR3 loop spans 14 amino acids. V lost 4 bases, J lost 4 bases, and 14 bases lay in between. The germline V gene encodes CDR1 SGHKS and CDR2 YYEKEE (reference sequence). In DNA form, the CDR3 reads TGTGCCAGCAGCCCCGTGGAGGGAGGAGAGACCCAGTACTTC. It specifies CASSPVEGGETQYF.

This CDR3 is CASRRRQPPNEKLFF. CDR3 sequence (DNA): TGTGCCAGCAGACGGAGACAGCCCCCTAATGAAAAACTGTTTTTT. The rearrangement uses TRBV2 and TRBJ1-4; TRBD1 might be the D (5 bases). In germline, CDR1 is SNHLY, CDR2 FYNNEI. V gave up 6 bases and J gave up 3 bases, with 14 bases separating them. The CDR3 loop spans 15 amino acids.

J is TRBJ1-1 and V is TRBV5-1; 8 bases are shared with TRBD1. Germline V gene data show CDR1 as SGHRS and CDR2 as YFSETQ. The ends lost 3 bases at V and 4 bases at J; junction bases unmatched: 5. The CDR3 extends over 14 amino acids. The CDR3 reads CASSSQGVGTEAFF. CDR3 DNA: TGCGCCAGCAGCTCACAGGGGGTTGGCACTGAAGCTTTCTTT. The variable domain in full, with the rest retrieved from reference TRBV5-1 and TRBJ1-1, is KAGVTQTPRYLIKTRGQQVTLSCSPISGHRSVSWYQQTPGQGLQFLFEYFSETQRNKGNFPGRFSGRQFSNSRSEMNVSTLELGDSALYLCASSSQGVGTEAFFGQGTRLTVV.

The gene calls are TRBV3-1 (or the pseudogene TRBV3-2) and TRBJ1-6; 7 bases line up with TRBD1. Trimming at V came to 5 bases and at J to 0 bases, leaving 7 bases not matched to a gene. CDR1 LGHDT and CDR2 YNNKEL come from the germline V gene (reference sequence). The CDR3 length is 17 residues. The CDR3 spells CASSSRQGNSYNSPLHF. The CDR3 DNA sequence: TGTGCCAGCAGCTCCCGACAGGGCAACTCCTATAATTCACCCCTCCACTTT.

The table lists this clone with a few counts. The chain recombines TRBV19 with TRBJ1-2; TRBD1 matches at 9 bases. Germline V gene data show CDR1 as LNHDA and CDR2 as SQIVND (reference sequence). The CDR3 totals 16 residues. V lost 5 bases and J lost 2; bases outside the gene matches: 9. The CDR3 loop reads CASSSRGQGKNYGYTF. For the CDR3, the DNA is TGTGCCAGTAGTTCCCGAGGACAGGGGAAGAACTATGGCTACACCTTC.

The CDR3: CASSPPSLNEKLFF. The DNA for the CDR3 is TGTGCCAGCTCACCACCATCCCTAAATGAAAAACTGTTTTTT. The chain joins TRBV18 to TRBJ1-4, with D unclear. The CDR3 covers 14 residues. V lost 0 bases, J lost 5 bases, and 7 bases lay in between. Germline values: CDR1 KGHSH, CDR2 LQKENI.

The CDR3 DNA sequence: TGTGCCAGCAGTTTTCGCGGGGCGGGGGGGCCGCCAGATACGCAGTATTTT. Translation gives CASSFRGAGGPPDTQYF. The chain has TRBV28 and TRBJ2-3, with 9 bases that match TRBD2. Germline CDR1 MDHEN, CDR2 SYDVKM. The CDR3 is 17 amino acids. V shed 3 bases and J 4 bases; nucleotides not matched to a gene: 11.

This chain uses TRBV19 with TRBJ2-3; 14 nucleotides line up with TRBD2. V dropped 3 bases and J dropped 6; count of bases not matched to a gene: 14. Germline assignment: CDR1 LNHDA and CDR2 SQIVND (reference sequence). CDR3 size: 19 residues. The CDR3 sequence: CASSIGLAGGLHPRDTQYF. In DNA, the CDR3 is TGTGCCAGTAGTATTGGACTAGCGGGGGGCCTACACCCCAGGGATACGCAGTATTTT.

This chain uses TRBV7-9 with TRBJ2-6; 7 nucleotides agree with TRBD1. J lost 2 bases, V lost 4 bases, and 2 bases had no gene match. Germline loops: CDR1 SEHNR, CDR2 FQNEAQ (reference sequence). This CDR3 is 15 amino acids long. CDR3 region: CASSYQGAGANVLTF. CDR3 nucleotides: TGTGCCAGCAGCTATCAGGGGGCTGGGGCCAACGTCCTGACTTTC.

In DNA, the CDR3 is TGCAGCGTCCGCCCCACAGGGAGTGGAAACACCATATATTTT. This translates into CSVRPTGSGNTIYF. V and J are TRBV29-1 and TRBJ1-3, with D possibly being TRBD1 (6 bases). Trimming took off 6 bases at V and 3 bases at J, with 15 bases between the two ends. The V gene's germline CDR1 is SQVTM and CDR2 ANQGSEA. CDR3 length: 14 amino acids. The complete variable domain, with remaining parts taken from reference TRBV29-1 and TRBJ1-3, reads SAVISQKPSRDICQRGTSLTIQCQVDSQVTMMFWYRQQPGQSLTLIATANQGSEATYESGFVIDKFPISRPNLTFSTLTVSNMSPEDSSIYLCSVRPTGSGNTIYFGEGSWLTVV.

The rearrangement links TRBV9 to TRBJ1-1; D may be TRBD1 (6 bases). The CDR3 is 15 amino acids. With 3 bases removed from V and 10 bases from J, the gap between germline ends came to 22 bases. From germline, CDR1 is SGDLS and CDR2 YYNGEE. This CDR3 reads CASSAVGDTVSGAFF. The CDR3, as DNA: TGTGCCAGCAGCGCGGTGGGGGACACCGTTTCAGGAGCTTTCTTT.

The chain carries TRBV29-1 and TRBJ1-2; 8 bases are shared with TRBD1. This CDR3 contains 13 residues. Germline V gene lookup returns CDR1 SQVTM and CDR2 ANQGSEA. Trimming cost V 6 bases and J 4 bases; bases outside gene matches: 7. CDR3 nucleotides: TGCAGCGTAGGACAGGGTTCGGGCTATGGCTACACCTTC. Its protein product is CSVGQGSGYGYTF.

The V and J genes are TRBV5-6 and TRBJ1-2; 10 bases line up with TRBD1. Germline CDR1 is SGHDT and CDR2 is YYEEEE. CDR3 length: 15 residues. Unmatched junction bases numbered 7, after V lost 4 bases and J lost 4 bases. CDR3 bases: TGTGCCAGCAGCATAAGGACAGGGGGGATCTATGGCTACACCTTC. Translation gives CASSIRTGGIYGYTF. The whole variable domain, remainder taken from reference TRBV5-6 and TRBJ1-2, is DAGVTQSPTHLIKTRGQQVTLRCSPKSGHDTVSWYQQALGQGPQFIFQYYEEEERQRGNFPDRFSGHQFPNYSSELNVNALLLGDSALYLCASSIRTGGIYGYTFGSGTRLTVV.

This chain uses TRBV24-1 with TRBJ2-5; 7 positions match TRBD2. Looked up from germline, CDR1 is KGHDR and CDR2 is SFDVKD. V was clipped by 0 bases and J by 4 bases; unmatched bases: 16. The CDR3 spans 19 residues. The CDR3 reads CATSDLRVSETGRAETQYF. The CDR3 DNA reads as TGTGCCACCAGTGATTTGCGCGTTTCCGAGACGGGGAGGGCAGAGACCCAGTACTTC.

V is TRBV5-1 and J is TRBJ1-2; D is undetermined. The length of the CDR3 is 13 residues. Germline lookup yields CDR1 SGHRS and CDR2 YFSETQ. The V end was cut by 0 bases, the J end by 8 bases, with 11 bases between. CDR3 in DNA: TGCGCCAGCAGCTTGGACCCCGCGGGAGGCTACACCTTC. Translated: CASSLDPAGGYTF.

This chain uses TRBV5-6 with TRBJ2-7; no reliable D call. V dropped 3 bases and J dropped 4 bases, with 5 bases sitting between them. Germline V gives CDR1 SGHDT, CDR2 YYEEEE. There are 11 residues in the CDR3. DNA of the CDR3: TGTGCCAGCAGCTCTAAGTACGAGCAGTACTTC. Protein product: CASSSKYEQYF.

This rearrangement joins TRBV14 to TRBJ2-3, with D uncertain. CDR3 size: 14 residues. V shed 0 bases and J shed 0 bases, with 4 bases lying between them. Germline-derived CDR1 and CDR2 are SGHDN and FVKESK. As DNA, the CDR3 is TGTGCCAGCAGCCAAGACTACAGCACAGATACGCAGTATTTT. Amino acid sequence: CASSQDYSTDTQYF. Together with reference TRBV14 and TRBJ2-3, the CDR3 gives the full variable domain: EAGVTQFPSHSVIEKGQTVTLRCDPISGHDNLYWYRRVMGKEIKFLLHFVKESKQDESGMPNNRFLAERTGGTYSTLKVQPAELEDSGVYFCASSQDYSTDTQYFGPGTRLTVL.

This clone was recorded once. The CDR3 region has the DNA TGTGCTAGTGGTTTGGTAATGGAGTACACTGAAGCTTTCTTT. Translated, it gives CASGLVMEYTEAFF. The gene calls are TRBV12-5 and TRBJ1-1; no clear D. The ends were cut back, 0 bases at V and 3 bases at J, with 8 bases in the middle. Germline V gene data show CDR1 as LGHNT and CDR2 as FRNRAP. There are 14 residues in the CDR3.

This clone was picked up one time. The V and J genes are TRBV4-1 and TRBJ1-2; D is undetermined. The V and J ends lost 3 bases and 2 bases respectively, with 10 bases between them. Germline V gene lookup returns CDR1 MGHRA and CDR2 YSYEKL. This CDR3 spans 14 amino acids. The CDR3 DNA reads TGCGCCAGCAGCCAGGTGGGCCTGAACTATGGCTACACCTTC. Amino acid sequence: CASSQVGLNYGYTF.

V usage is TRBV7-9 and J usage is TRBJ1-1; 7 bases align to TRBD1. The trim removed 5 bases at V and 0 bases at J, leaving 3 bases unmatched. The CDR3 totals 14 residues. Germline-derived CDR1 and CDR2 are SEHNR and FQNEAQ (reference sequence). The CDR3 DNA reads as TGTGCCAGCAGCCCCGGACAGGTGAACACTGAAGCTTTCTTT. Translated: CASSPGQVNTEAFF.

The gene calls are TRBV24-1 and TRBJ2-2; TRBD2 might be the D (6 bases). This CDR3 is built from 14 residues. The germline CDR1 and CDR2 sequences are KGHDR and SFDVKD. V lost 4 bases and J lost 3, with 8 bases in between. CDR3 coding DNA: TGTGCCACCAGTGACGGGGGACACACCGGGGAGCTGTTTTTT. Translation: CATSDGGHTGELFF.

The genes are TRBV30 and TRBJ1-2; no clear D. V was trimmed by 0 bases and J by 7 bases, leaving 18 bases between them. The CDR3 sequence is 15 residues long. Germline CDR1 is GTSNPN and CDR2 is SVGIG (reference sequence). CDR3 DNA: TGTGCCTGGAGTGTACATCTGAGGGCAGCGGTTGGCTACACCTTC. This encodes CAWSVHLRAAVGYTF. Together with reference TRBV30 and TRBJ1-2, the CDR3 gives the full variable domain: SQTIHQWPATLVQPVGSPLSLECTVEGTSNPNLYWYRQAAGRGLQLLFYSVGIGQISSEVPQNLSASRPQDRQFILSSKKLLLSDSGFYLCAWSVHLRAAVGYTFGSGTRLTVV.

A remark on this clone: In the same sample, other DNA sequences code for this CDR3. DNA of the CDR3: TGTGCCAGCAGTCAGGGGGCAGGCTATGGCTACACCTTC. Its translation: CASSQGAGYGYTF. The rearrangement links TRBV27 to TRBJ1-2; 8 bases map to TRBD1. Germline loops: CDR1 MNHEY, CDR2 SMNVEV (reference sequence). The CDR3 has 13 residues. V lost 5 bases, J lost 4 bases, and 3 bases stayed unmatched.

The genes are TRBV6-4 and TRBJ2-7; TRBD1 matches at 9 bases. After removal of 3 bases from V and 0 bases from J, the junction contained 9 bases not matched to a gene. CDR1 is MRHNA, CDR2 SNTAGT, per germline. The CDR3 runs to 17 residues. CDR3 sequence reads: CASSELYWDRDSYEQYF. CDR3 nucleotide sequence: TGTGCCAGCAGTGAACTTTACTGGGACAGGGACTCCTACGAGCAGTACTTC.

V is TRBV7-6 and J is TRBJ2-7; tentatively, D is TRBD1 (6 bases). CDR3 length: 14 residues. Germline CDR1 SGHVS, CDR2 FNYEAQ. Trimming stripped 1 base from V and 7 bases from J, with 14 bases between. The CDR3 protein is CASSLVGTPEEQYF. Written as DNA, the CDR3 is TGTGCCAGCAGCTTAGTGGGGACACCGGAAGAGCAGTACTTC.